The rows below give T cell receptor beta chains drawn from one sample of a study of T cell responses to AZD1222 COVID-19 vaccine. Only in-frame clones appear in the TCRdb table, and some are missing; sequencing was by immunoSEQ multiplex PCR. The profile shows 100,000 to 150,000 clones, 70% to 90% of them singletons. The sequenced sample was peripheral blood, obtained on day 0 of AZD1222 vaccination. All receptors derive from an adult in good health. CDR3s include the opening cysteine and the closing phenylalanine or tryptophan. A D gene is named only where the DNA matches it firmly. Clone size is given for some rows only: seen once, a few or many times, or a class if the clone is expanded.

clone_size j_call v_call d_call cdr3_nt cdr3_aa
. TRBJ1-2 TRBV7-3 TRBD1 TGTGCCAGCAGCTTATTACCGGGACAGGGGCTACGATCGTATGGCTACACCTTC CASSLLPGQGLRSYGYTF
. TRBJ2-1 TRBV10-1 TRBD2 TGCGCCAGCAGTGAAGGACTAGCGGGGGCCAGGGAGCAGTTCTTC CASSEGLAGAREQFF
. TRBJ1-1 TRBV29-1 . TGCAGCGTATCGGACGGGAACACTGAAGCTTTCTTT CSVSDGNTEAFF
few TRBJ1-2 TRBV5-1 . TGCGCCAGCAGCTTGATTGGGGATAACTATGGCTACACCTTC CASSLIGDNYGYTF
. TRBJ1-2 TRBV12-3/TRBV12-4 . TGTGCCAGCAGTTTTCGGGGGCTCGGCTACACCTTC CASSFRGLGYTF
. TRBJ1-3 TRBV6-2/TRBV6-3 . TGTGCCAGCAGTGACGTCCCCAGGGACTCTGGAAACACCATATATTTT CASSDVPRDSGNTIYF
. TRBJ2-1 TRBV4-3 . TGCGCCAGCAGCCAAGATGGAGGAGCAGGGTACAATGAGCAGTTCTTC CASSQDGGAGYNEQFF
. TRBJ2-7 TRBV29-1 . TGCAGCGTTTCAGGGGGGGGTTACGAGCAGTACTTC CSVSGGGYEQYF
. TRBJ2-1 TRBV14 TRBD1 TGTGCCAGCAGCAAAGGGACAGGGATGAAGAGCTCCTACAATGAGCAGTTCTTC CASSKGTGMKSSYNEQFF
. TRBJ1-1 TRBV7-3 TRBD1 TGTGCCAGCAGCTCCGGACAGGGCCATACTGAAGCTTTCTTT CASSSGQGHTEAFF
. TRBJ1-2 TRBV30 . TGTGCCTGGAGTGTAAGTGAGGCAGGGGTCTATGGCTACACCTTC CAWSVSEAGVYGYTF
. TRBJ1-5 TRBV24-1 TRBD1 TGTGCCACCAAGGGAGGGGGCGTGGATCAGCCCCAGCATTTT CATKGGGVDQPQHF
. TRBJ1-2 TRBV12-3/TRBV12-4 . TGTGCCAGCAGTTTTGGGGGGAGGGGAGGCTACACCTTC CASSFGGRGGYTF
. TRBJ2-5 TRBV11-2 . TGTGCCAGCAGCTGGGCCCAAGAGACCCAGTACTTC CASSWAQETQYF
. TRBJ2-3 TRBV7-3 . TGTGCCAGCAGCTTGAGCAAGGGCACAGATACGCAGTATTTT CASSLSKGTDTQYF
. TRBJ2-1 TRBV12-5 . TGTGCTAGTGGTTTGGCCCTAGGAGCCCTACCCTCCTACAATGAGCAGTTCTTC CASGLALGALPSYNEQFF
. TRBJ2-7 TRBV12-3/TRBV12-4 . TGTGCCAGCAGTCCTCTCTACGAGCAGTACTTC CASSPLYEQYF
. TRBJ1-5 TRBV30 . TGTGCCTGGAGTACTACGCTACAGGGAGTAAATAGCAATCAGCCCCAGCATTTT CAWSTTLQGVNSNQPQHF
few TRBJ1-2 TRBV27 TRBD1 TGTGCCAGCAGTCCCGGGACAGGGGTACGGGCTAACTATGGCTACACCTTC CASSPGTGVRANYGYTF
. TRBJ1-1 TRBV30 . TGTGCCTGGAGTGTTCAAGGTGCCACTGAAGCTTTCTTT CAWSVQGATEAFF
. TRBJ2-7 TRBV10-1 TRBD1 TGCGCCAGCAGTGGGACAGGTTACTACGAGCAGTACTTC CASSGTGYYEQYF
. TRBJ1-1 TRBV18 . TGTGCCAGCTCACCACCGTTGGTCCGAGGGGGCACTGAAGCTTTCTTT CASSPPLVRGGTEAFF
. TRBJ1-1 TRBV4-2 . TGTGCCAGCAGCCAAAGCTTTGGAGCAGGGGTTAAGGCTGAAGCTTTCTTT CASSQSFGAGVKAEAFF
. TRBJ2-1 TRBV6-5 TRBD1 TGTGCCAGCAGAACCTCCGGGACAGGGCTCGGGGAGCAGTTCTTC CASRTSGTGLGEQFF
. TRBJ1-1 TRBV21-1 . TGTGCCAGCAGCAAAGAAGGTAGGAATGCTGAGGAGGACACTGAAGCTTTCTTT CASSKEGRNAEEDTEAFF
. TRBJ2-7 TRBV6-5 TRBD1 TGTGCCAGCAGTTCGAAGTCGACAGGGGAGTACTTC CASSSKSTGEYF
. TRBJ2-4 TRBV19 . TGTGCCAGTAGAGGGAAGGGAATAGCCAAAAACATTCAGTACTTC CASRGKGIAKNIQYF
. TRBJ2-3 TRBV27 TRBD1 TGTGCCAGCAGTTTCCTCAGGGGGCAGGCAGATACGCAGTATTTT CASSFLRGQADTQYF
. TRBJ2-2 TRBV4-1 TRBD2 TGCGCCAGCAGCCAAGGACTAGCGGGGGGATACACCGGGGAGCTGTTTTTT CASSQGLAGGYTGELFF